The present TCR beta chain was sequenced within a study of blood T cell repertoires in COVID-19. Overall study: Whether acute or convalescent, the COVID-19 samples came from the United States, Italy and Spain.

As originally analysed: Estimation of nucleated cell counts was performed using reference gene primer amplification. The assay was immunoSEQ multiplex PCR, and TCRdb's table has in-frame clones only and misses some. That table supplies the V and J calls and clone size; D and trimming were determined from the DNA. The sample has roughly 250,000 clones, approximately 88% seen once. The sample holds one count of this clone. The germline gives CDR1 LNHDA, CDR2 SQIVND (reference sequence). The CDR3 totals 14 residues. V was pared by 3 bases and J by 4 bases, with 12 bases between. The sequencing input was peripheral blood. The receptor comes from a woman aged 25 to 39 with acute or convalescent COVID-19. The chain couples TRBV19 to TRBJ1-2, with D tentatively TRBD1 (5 bases). The chain's CDR3 is CASSIDRGVYGYTF. The CDR3 coding sequence is TGTGCCAGTAGTATCGATAGGGGTGTCTATGGCTACACCTTC.